The rows below give T cell receptor beta chains drawn from one sample of a study of blood T cell repertoires in COVID-19. Sequencing used immunoSEQ multiplex PCR; TCRdb keeps in-frame clones, though not all of them. The sample has approximately 360,000 clones, around 87% seen once; the top ten hold approximately 0.96%. Source material: PBMCs or T cells enriched from blood (not recorded which). The source of these receptors is a woman aged 25 to 45 with acute COVID-19. CDR3s include the opening cysteine and the closing phenylalanine or tryptophan.

>TRBV12-3/TRBV12-4|TRBJ2-5
CASSSEETQYF
>TRBV27|TRBJ1-1
CASSLLQQGGSWTEAFF
>TRBV10-1|TRBJ2-7
CASSPGQKFEQYF
>TRBV6-2/TRBV6-3|TRBJ2-7
CASSYGGASRVQYF
>TRBV5-1|TRBJ2-7
CASTNLQGAGEQYF
>TRBV28|TRBJ1-5
CASSLSGSNQPQHF
>TRBV30|TRBJ1-1
CAWSGAGGKNTEAFF
>TRBV6-6|TRBJ1-4
CASTLTGGTNEKLFF
>TRBV12-5|TRBJ1-4
CASGLLRDRNEEKLFF
>TRBV5-1|TRBJ2-1
CASSLFGSGSYNEQFF
>TRBV6-5|TRBJ1-1
CASSYSSTQGNTEAFF
>TRBV21-1|TRBJ1-1
CASSKGAGRGTEAFF
>TRBV7-2|TRBJ1-4
CASSLTPGHDEKLFF
>TRBV28|TRBJ1-6
CASRSTGSSYNSPLHF
>TRBV28|TRBJ1-2
CASSSSGQGPYGYTF
>TRBV30|TRBJ1-4
CAWSEETGEGEKLFF
>TRBV10-2|TRBJ1-2
CASSEAGIGYGYTF